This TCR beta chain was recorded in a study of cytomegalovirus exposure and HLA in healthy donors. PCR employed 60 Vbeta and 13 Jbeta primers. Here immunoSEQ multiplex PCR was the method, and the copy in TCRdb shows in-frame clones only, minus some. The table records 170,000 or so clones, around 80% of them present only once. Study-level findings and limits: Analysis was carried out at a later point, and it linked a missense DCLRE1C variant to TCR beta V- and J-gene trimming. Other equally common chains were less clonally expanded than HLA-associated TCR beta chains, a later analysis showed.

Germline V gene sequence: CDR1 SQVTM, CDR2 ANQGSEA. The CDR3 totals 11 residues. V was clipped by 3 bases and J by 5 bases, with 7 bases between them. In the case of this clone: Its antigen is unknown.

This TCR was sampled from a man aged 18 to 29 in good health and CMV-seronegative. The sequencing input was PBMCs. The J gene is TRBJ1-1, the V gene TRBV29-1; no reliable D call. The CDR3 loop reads CSVEGSTEAFF. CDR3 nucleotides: TGCAGCGTTGAGGGCTCGACTGAAGCTTTCTTT.